The TCR beta chain under discussion was sequenced for a study of technical replicates of blood from four donors. TCRdb's copy holds only in-frame clones and misses some; the assay was immunoSEQ multiplex PCR. This table holds 68,000 or so clones, roughly nine tenths found once. The J segment lost 7 bases and the V segment lost 4 bases, leaving 6 bases of the junction unmatched. This CDR3 region has 14 residues. Per the germline V gene, CDR1 is SGHVS and CDR2 is FNYEAQ. The sequence came from a human donor in good health. Some clones in this sample may be carry-over from other donors' samples. Material for sequencing was PBMCs. The chain combines TRBV7-6 with TRBJ2-1, with 8 bases identical to TRBD2. The CDR3 reads CASSSRGGMNEQFF. The CDR3 bases are TGTGCCAGCAGCTCCCGGGGGGGCATGAATGAGCAGTTCTTC.